The rows below give T cell receptor beta chains drawn from one sample of a study of spatial heterogeneity in lung cancer. TCRdb ran MiXCR on the 5' RACE reads and lists one entry per CDR3 protein. The sample lists around 48,000 distinct CDR3 sequences; approximately 5.7% were seen once. The specimen comprised PBMCs, sampled at surgery. The receptors stem from a male donor with early-stage non-small cell lung cancer. Each CDR3 is given with its conserved first and last residue. The D gene is left open where the match is weak. Expanded clones are given a class, and other clones once, few, many or no size at all.

>TRBV6-6|TRBD2|TRBJ2-4|many
TGTGCCAGCAGTTACACTAGCGGGAGTGACATTCAGTACTTC
CASSYTSGSDIQYF
>TRBV20-1|TRBD2|TRBJ2-1|many
TGCAGTGCTAGAGATAGTCTAGCGGGTAATGAGCAGTTCTTC
CSARDSLAGNEQFF
>TRBV7-8|NA|TRBJ2-7|many
TGTGCCAGCAGCTTAGGTCAGCGGATCTACGAGCAGTACTTC
CASSLGQRIYEQYF
>TRBV5-1|NA|TRBJ2-3|many
TGCGCCAGCAGCTTGGACGGCTCGAGCACAGATACGCAGTATTTT
CASSLDGSSTDTQYF
>TRBV30|NA|TRBJ1-3|many
TGTGCCTGGATGCAGTACTCTGGAAACACCATATATTTT
CAWMQYSGNTIYF
>TRBV3-1|TRBD2|TRBJ2-2|many
TGTGCCAGCAGCCGAACTAGCGGAGTGGGCGGGGAGCTGTTTTTT
CASSRTSGVGGELFF
>TRBV5-1|NA|TRBJ2-3|many
TGCGCCAGCAGCTTACGTGCTGGACTATCCGTTGGAGATACGCAGTATTTT
CASSLRAGLSVGDTQYF
>TRBV6-2/TRBV6-3|NA|TRBJ2-7|many
TGTGCCAGCAGCTACAGGACCGGGCAGTACTTC
CASSYRTGQYF
>TRBV2|NA|TRBJ2-7|many
TGTGCCAGCAGTGAGCAGGGGAATGGCTACGAGCAGTACTTC
CASSEQGNGYEQYF
>TRBV19|NA|TRBJ2-3|few
TGTGCCAGTAACGGGGGTCGACACACAGATACGCAGTATTTT
CASNGGRHTDTQYF
>TRBV9|TRBD2|TRBJ2-2|many
TGTGCCAGCAGCGGCCTAGCGGAGAACACCGGGGAGCTGTTTTTT
CASSGLAENTGELFF
>TRBV7-9|TRBD1|TRBJ2-3|NA
TGTGCCAGCAGCTTAGGACAGGGTTACACAGATACGCAGTATTTT
CASSLGQGYTDTQYF
>TRBV12-5|NA|TRBJ1-5|many
TGTGCTAGTGGTTTCGCGCGCGGGACGGCGAGCAATCAGCCCCAGCATTTT
CASGFARGTASNQPQHF
>TRBV6-2/TRBV6-3|NA|TRBJ1-1|few
TGTGCCAGCCGATTCTGGCCGGGTCTCGGAGGGGCGAACACTGAAGCTTTCTTT
CASRFWPGLGGANTEAFF
>TRBV2|TRBD1|TRBJ1-5|many
TGTGCCAGCATCGACGGGACAGGGAGGCAGCCCCAGCATTTT
CASIDGTGRQPQHF
>TRBV5-1|TRBD1|TRBJ2-5|many
TGCGCCAGCAGCTTGGCCGCCGGGACAGTCAAAGAGACCCAGTACTTC
CASSLAAGTVKETQYF
>TRBV6-1|NA|TRBJ2-4|few
TGTGCCAGCAGTGAAGTTACAGGTCTAGCCAAAAACATTCAGTACTTC
CASSEVTGLAKNIQYF
>TRBV20-1|NA|TRBJ2-1|many
TGCAGTGCTAGCATGCCTTACAATGAGCAGTTCTTC
CSASMPYNEQFF
>TRBV12-3/TRBV12-4|NA|TRBJ2-3|NA
TGTGCCAGCGGAATATTCCCAGATACGCAGTATTTT
CASGIFPDTQYF
>TRBV6-2/TRBV6-3|TRBD1|TRBJ1-1|many
TGTGCCAGCAGTTACTCGGTTCCGGGACAGGGTCTGAACACTGAAGCTTTCTTT
CASSYSVPGQGLNTEAFF
>TRBV7-9|NA|TRBJ1-4|NA
TGTGCCAGCAGCTTAGCGGGGGAGCCTTATAATGAAAAACTGTTTTTT
CASSLAGEPYNEKLFF
>TRBV30|TRBD2|TRBJ2-7|NA
TGTGCCTGGAGTGTTACTAGCGGGAGTAGGAACGAGCAGTACTTC
CAWSVTSGSRNEQYF
>TRBV5-1|NA|TRBJ2-3|few
TGCGCCAGCAGCTTAGAGAGTGGTGGCACAGATACGCAGTATTTT
CASSLESGGTDTQYF
>TRBV28|NA|TRBJ2-7|many
TGTGCCAGCAGTTTACGACAGGAGGTAGCCTACGAGCAGTACTTC
CASSLRQEVAYEQYF
>TRBV6-5|TRBD2|TRBJ2-1|many
TGTGCCAGCAGTGACCTCCTAGCGGCCTCCTACAATGAGCAGTTCTTC
CASSDLLAASYNEQFF
>TRBV3-1|TRBD2|TRBJ2-2|many
TGTGCCAGCAGCCGACTAGCGGGAGAAGACACCGGGGAGCTGTTTTTT
CASSRLAGEDTGELFF
>TRBV7-2|NA|TRBJ2-5|NA
TGTGCCAGCAGCTCCCGGCCCCCGGAGACCCAGTACTTC
CASSSRPPETQYF
>TRBV29-1|TRBD2|TRBJ2-7|many
TGCAGCGGCGGGGTACTAGCGGGGCCAGAGCAGTACTTC
CSGGVLAGPEQYF
>TRBV7-2|NA|TRBJ2-3|many
TGTGCCAGCGCTAGGAGGGGAACCACAGATACGCAGTATTTT
CASARRGTTDTQYF
>TRBV12-3/TRBV12-4|TRBD1|TRBJ1-1|many
TGTGCCAGCCACACAGGGGTCACTGAAGCTTTCTTT
CASHTGVTEAFF
>TRBV29-1|NA|TRBJ2-3|many
TGCAGCGTTGAAGGACCGGGGGACTTAAGCACAGATACGCAGTATTTT
CSVEGPGDLSTDTQYF
>TRBV20-1|NA|TRBJ2-1|few
TGCAGTGCTAGGGGGACTGTCTACAATGAGCAGTTCTTC
CSARGTVYNEQFF